Detailed here is one T cell receptor (beta chain). No antigen is known for it. This table comes from immunoSEQ multiplex PCR, and its TCRdb copy is limited to in-frame clones, with some not included. The data contain 150,000 or so clones, 85% to 95% of them seen just once; the ten biggest clones take up about 4.4%. The sample originates from a study of T cell responses to AZD1222 COVID-19 vaccine. Study observations and caveats: Unmutated variant regions are reportedly targeted by nearly half of spike-specific TCRs. Spike-specific TCR breadth and depth both grew after two AZD1222 doses.

The ends were cut back, 6 bases at V and 8 bases at J, with 16 bases in the middle. The CDR3 has 13 residues. The receptor was derived from an adult in good health. V and J are TRBV12-3 or TRBV12-4 and TRBJ1-2; D is uncertain. The material sequenced was peripheral blood, taken on day 0 of AZD1222 vaccination. CDR3 coding DNA: TGTGCCAGCAGCTTCGGAGGAAGAGGGGGCTACACCTTC. As protein: CASSFGGRGGYTF.